Listed here are 23 T cell receptor beta chains from one sample, sequenced in a study of T cells in Graves' hyperthyroidism and ophthalmopathy. The investigators amplified TCR beta CDR3 regions from RNA transcripts. The TCR CDR3 first-round RT-PCR relied on the HTBI primer set. MiXCR, run by TCRdb on the multiplex PCR reads, gives a single entry per CDR3 protein. The table lists fewer than 450,000 distinct CDR3 sequences, 11% to 15% of them singletons, with approximately 27% in the top ten. Sample: blood. The receptor source for this set is a man aged 45-60 years with Graves' ophthalmopathy.

This clonotype was recorded many times. The chain couples TRBV6-1 to TRBJ1-2; TRBD1 agrees at 7 bases. Per the germline V gene, CDR1 is MNHNS and CDR2 is SASEGT. The CDR3 contains 13 residues. Trimming at V came to 1 base and at J to 8 bases, leaving 4 bases not matched to a gene. CDR3 loop: CASSEVDRAGYTF. CDR3 bases: TGTGCCAGCAGTGAAGTAGACAGGGCAGGCTACACCTTC.

The chain recombines TRBV29-1 with TRBJ2-1; either TRBD1 or TRBD2 may supply D (5 bases each). The V end was cut by 6 bases, the J end by 5 bases, with 17 bases between. Germline V gene data show CDR1 as SQVTM and CDR2 as ANQGSEA. CDR3 length equals 14 residues. CDR3 sequence: CSVAGTKYDNEQFF. The DNA for the CDR3 is TGCAGCGTCGCAGGGACCAAATATGACAATGAGCAGTTCTTC.

This clonotype was observed at least ten times. The chain uses TRBV5-1 and TRBJ2-1; 7 nucleotides match TRBD2. Germline CDR1 and CDR2: SGHRS and YFSETQ. The V and J ends lost 0 bases and 2 bases, in that order; junction bases with no gene match: 5. This CDR3 is built from 16 residues. The CDR3, as DNA: TGCGCCAGCAGCTTGGGGGGGGGAGATACCTACAATGAGCAGTTCTTC. Its translation: CASSLGGGDTYNEQFF.

This clonotype was detected ten times or more. The chain combines TRBV30 with TRBJ1-2, with a possible D match to TRBD1 (5 bases). Germline loops: CDR1 GTSNPN, CDR2 SVGIG (reference sequence). The CDR3 has 12 residues. V was clipped by 1 base and J by 8 bases, with 11 bases between them. In nucleotides, the CDR3 is TGTGCCTGGAGTGCAGGGTCGCCCGGCTACACCTTC. It yields the protein CAWSAGSPGYTF.

This clonotype was found many times. The chain carries TRBV19 and TRBJ1-5, with 10 bases that match TRBD1. With 7 bases clipped from V and 2 bases from J, the junction kept 8 bases outside the gene matches. CDR1 LNHDA and CDR2 SQIVND come from the germline V gene (reference sequence). This CDR3 comprises 16 residues. CDR3 in DNA: TGTGCCAGTAACCCGAGGGACAGGGGCGGCAATCAGCCCCAGCATTTT. It encodes CASNPRDRGGNQPQHF.

This clonotype was picked up many times. The V call is TRBV11-2, the J call TRBJ2-1; TRBD1 matches 9 bases. The CDR3 extends over 15 amino acids. V was clipped by 5 bases and J by 5 bases; unmatched bases: 7. Germline V gives CDR1 SGHAT, CDR2 FQNNGV. CDR3 sequence reads: CASSHRDRAHNEQFF. DNA of the CDR3: TGTGCCAGCAGCCACCGGGACAGGGCTCACAATGAGCAGTTCTTC.

This clonotype was seen at least ten times. This chain uses TRBV7-2 with TRBJ2-7; 13 positions match TRBD2. Losses at the gene ends were 7 bases for V and 2 bases for J; bases not matched to a gene: 11. CDR1 is SGHTA, CDR2 FQGNSA, per germline. The CDR3 runs 17 residues. CDR3 in amino acids: CASTTGGTSGVAYEQYF. DNA of the CDR3: TGTGCCAGCACCACCGGAGGGACTAGCGGGGTCGCCTACGAGCAGTACTTC.

Worth noting for this clonotype: Just one base apart from a much larger clone, this may be a read error. The chain employs TRBV27 and TRBJ2-1; 14 bases are a match to TRBD2. CDR1 MNHEY and CDR2 SMNVEV come from the germline V gene (reference sequence). Unmatched junction bases numbered 12, after V lost 10 bases and J lost 7 bases. This CDR3 contains 16 residues. This CDR3 reads CANKLGTSGSWNEQFF. The DNA for the CDR3 is TGTGCCAACAAACTTGGGACTAGCGGGAGTTGGAATGAGCAGTTCTTC.

The V and J genes are TRBV9 and TRBJ2-1, with 13 bases lining up with TRBD2. Germline values: CDR1 SGDLS, CDR2 YYNGEE. V shed 4 bases and J 5 bases; nucleotides not matched to a gene: 15. This CDR3 is 19 amino acids long. CDR3: CASSSTGTSGAPPHNEQFF. The CDR3 nucleotides are TGTGCCAGCAGCTCCACCGGGACTAGCGGGGCCCCTCCCCACAATGAGCAGTTCTTC.

This clonotype was seen at least ten times. This chain uses TRBV3-1 with TRBJ2-5, with TRBD2 matching over 8 bases. V shed 5 bases, J shed 1 base, and the junction held 6 bases outside the gene matches. CDR3 length: 15 amino acids. Germline-derived CDR1 and CDR2 are LGHDT and YNNKEL (reference sequence). The CDR3 sequence is CASSGAGGIQETQYF. The DNA of the CDR3 is TGTGCCAGCAGCGGGGCGGGAGGTATCCAAGAGACCCAGTACTTC.

This clonotype was counted many times. The V gene is TRBV5-8, the J gene TRBJ1-2; D call uncertain. The CDR3 sequence is 16 residues long. CDR1 and CDR2 (germline): SGHTS, YDEGEE. V was shortened by 2 bases and J by 2 bases, with 16 bases between the two germline ends. For the CDR3, the DNA is TGTGCCAGCAGCTTTGACCTTGCACTCTTGAACTATGGCTACACCTTC. It translates to CASSFDLALLNYGYTF.

This clonotype was counted ten times or more. The rearrangement uses TRBV12-3 or TRBV12-4 and TRBJ2-1; possibly TRBD2 for D (6 bases). The length of the CDR3 is 15 residues. The V and J ends lost 5 bases and 5 bases respectively, with 16 bases between them. CDR3 sequence: CASSNSGVTHNEQFF. The CDR3 DNA follows: TGTGCCAGCAGTAATAGCGGAGTTACTCACAATGAGCAGTTCTTC.

This clonotype was recorded only once. V is TRBV6-1 and J is TRBJ2-7; 11 nucleotides line up with TRBD2. The V and J ends lost 0 bases and 5 bases, in that order; junction bases with no gene match: 9. The CDR3 has 17 residues. CDR1 and CDR2 from the germline V gene are MNHNS and SASEGT. CDR3 loop: CASSEAASGRFQHEQYF. CDR3 coding DNA: TGTGCCAGCAGTGAAGCGGCTAGCGGGAGGTTTCAACACGAGCAGTACTTC.

The sample holds a few counts of this clonotype. This chain connects TRBV24-1 to TRBJ2-3, with D unresolved. Trimming left V 5 bases short and J 3 bases short, with 14 bases between. Germline lookup yields CDR1 KGHDR and CDR2 SFDVKD. The CDR3 has 15 residues. The CDR3 here is CATSGGRAGTDTQYF. In DNA, the CDR3 is TGTGCCACCAGTGGTGGACGGGCCGGGACAGATACGCAGTATTTT.

This clonotype was counted ten times or more. The gene calls are TRBV3-1 and TRBJ2-3, with TRBD2 identical over 13 bases. In germline, CDR1 is LGHDT, CDR2 YNNKEL (reference sequence). Trimming cost V 7 bases and J 5 bases; bases outside gene matches: 9. The CDR3 contains 16 residues. In DNA, the CDR3 is TGTGCCAGCACAAGCGGACTAGCGGGAGTTCTAGATACGCAGTATTTT. Its protein product is CASTSGLAGVLDTQYF.

There are many counts of this clonotype. The chain joins TRBV3-1 to TRBJ2-1; TRBD1 aligns across 11 bases. V shed 4 bases, J shed 6 bases, and the junction held 5 bases outside the gene matches. This CDR3 region has 15 residues. Germline CDR1 reads LGHDT; CDR2 reads YNNKEL (reference sequence). The CDR3 protein is CASSRPGTGGNEQFF. The CDR3 DNA is TGTGCCAGCAGCCGTCCCGGGACAGGGGGCAATGAGCAGTTCTTC.

This clonotype was observed many times. This chain joins TRBV30 and TRBJ1-1, with a tentative D call TRBD1 (6 bases). The CDR3 length is 15 residues. Germline V gene data show CDR1 as GTSNPN and CDR2 as SVGIG (reference sequence). Trimming cost V 5 bases and J 0 bases, with 16 bases left between them. CDR3 sequence reads: CAWAQGRVMNTEAFF. DNA of the CDR3: TGTGCCTGGGCTCAGGGGAGAGTTATGAACACTGAAGCTTTCTTT. The full variable domain, its missing parts supplied by reference TRBV30 and TRBJ1-1, is SQTIHQWPATLVQPVGSPLSLECTVEGTSNPNLYWYRQAAGRGLQLLFYSVGIGQISSEVPQNLSASRPQDRQFILSSKKLLLSDSGFYLCAWAQGRVMNTEAFFGQGTRLTVV.

There are many counts of this clonotype. This chain joins TRBV20-1 and TRBJ1-2, with D perhaps matching TRBD1 (6 bases). The CDR3 totals 13 residues. V was clipped by 1 base and J by 4 bases, with 10 bases between them. Germline V CDR1 and CDR2: DFQATT, SNEGSKA (reference sequence). CDR3 sequence reads: CSARVLDSYGYTF. DNA of the CDR3: TGCAGTGCTAGAGTTTTGGACAGCTATGGCTACACCTTC.

This clonotype was detected many times. The V gene is TRBV30, the J gene TRBJ2-5, with 10 bases aligning to TRBD2. V lost 3 bases and J lost 1; bases outside the gene matches: 5. This CDR3 has 15 residues. From germline, CDR1 is GTSNPN and CDR2 SVGIG (reference sequence). CDR3 in amino acids: CAWRAGLAAQETQYF. The DNA for the CDR3 is TGTGCCTGGAGGGCTGGACTAGCGGCCCAAGAGACCCAGTACTTC.

The gene calls are TRBV15 and TRBJ2-2, with 13 bases lining up with TRBD2. The junction had 8 bases not matched to a gene; V was cut back by 3 bases and J by 7 bases. This CDR3 has 17 amino acids. Germline V gives CDR1 LNHNV, CDR2 YYDKDF (reference sequence). DNA of the CDR3: TGTGCCACCAGCAGTTCCCGACTAGCGGGAGGTATCGGGGAGCTGTTTTTT. It encodes CATSSSRLAGGIGELFF.

The rearrangement links TRBV10-2 to TRBJ2-5; D is undetermined. CDR1 and CDR2 (germline): WSHSY, SAAADI. Trimming cost V 6 bases and J 4 bases, with 12 bases left between them. This CDR3 contains 13 residues. CDR3 in amino acids: CASRPPGPETQYF. The CDR3 DNA reads TGCGCCAGCAGACCCCCGGGCCCAGAGACCCAGTACTTC.

The sample holds a few counts of this clonotype. The J gene is TRBJ2-7, the V gene TRBV20-1; a possible D gene is TRBD2 (5 bases). The CDR3 is 15 residues long. The germline CDR1 and CDR2 sequences are DFQATT and SNEGSKA (reference sequence). The ends were cut back, 3 bases at V and 2 bases at J, with 17 bases in the middle. CDR3 bases: TGCAGTGCTAGTCCCCTAGCCGGAGAACCCTACGAGCAGTACTTC. It translates to CSASPLAGEPYEQYF.

The J gene is TRBJ2-5, the V gene TRBV5-1; weak D call: TRBD1 (5 bases). The CDR3 consists of 11 residues. Germline V gives CDR1 SGHRS, CDR2 YFSETQ. V lost 5 bases, J lost 3 bases, and 5 bases lay in between. The CDR3 region has the DNA TGCGCCAGCAGAGGGGAAGAGACCCAGTACTTC. Amino acids: CASRGEETQYF.